The 28 T cell receptor beta chains reported below all come from one sample, sequenced in a study of blood T cell repertoires in COVID-19. Clones were read by immunoSEQ multiplex PCR, and TCRdb kept only the in-frame ones, dropping some. The sample has about 16,000 clones; approximately 90% are singletons. The specimen was peripheral blood. These receptors all come from a human donor in a cohort sampled during active COVID-19.

J is TRBJ2-5 and V is TRBV7-8; no firm D call. CDR1 is SGHVS, CDR2 FQNEAQ, per germline. Trimming took off 0 bases at V and 9 bases at J, with 11 bases between the two ends. The CDR3 loop spans 13 amino acids. CDR3 nucleotides: TGTGCCAGCAGCTTAGCCGCCCACTCCCCCCAGTACTTC. This translates into CASSLAAHSPQYF.

This clone was detected once. This sequence joins TRBV7-2 and TRBJ2-1, with 8 bases identical to TRBD2. This CDR3 comprises 17 residues. Germline V gene data show CDR1 as SGHTA and CDR2 as FQGNSA. V lost 0 bases to trimming and J lost 0 bases; unmatched junction nucleotides: 4. In DNA form, the CDR3 reads TGTGCCAGCAGCTTAGCGGGCGGGGGGAGCTCCTACAATGAGCAGTTCTTC. It codes for CASSLAGGGSSYNEQFF.

Relative to its sample, this clone is medium-sized. CDR3 DNA sequence: TGTGCCAGCAGCCTCCTCGGAGGAGCCAGCGCTAACTATGGCTACACCTTC. This sequence encodes CASSLLGGASANYGYTF. This chain links TRBV3-1 (or the pseudogene TRBV3-2) with TRBJ1-2; D gene unclear. The CDR3 sequence is 17 residues long. Germline loops: CDR1 LGHDT, CDR2 YNNKEL (reference sequence). Trimming took 4 bases from V and 0 from J, leaving 18 bases between them.

The chain recombines TRBV6-5 with TRBJ1-2, with TRBD1 matching over 11 bases. The CDR3 totals 15 residues. The germline CDR1 and CDR2 sequences are MNHEY and SVGAGI. The trim removed 6 bases at V and 1 base at J, leaving 4 bases unmatched. In DNA form, the CDR3 reads TGTGCCAGCAGGGACAGGGGGCGGGTTAACTATGGCTACACCTTC. Its protein is CASRDRGRVNYGYTF.

The chain is built from TRBV5-6 and TRBJ2-2; D is uncertain. The germline V gene has CDR1 SGHDT and CDR2 YYEEEE. V was trimmed by 2 bases and J by 0 bases, leaving 8 bases between them. CDR3 size: 15 residues. Here the CDR3 reads CASSFGLPNTGELFF. CDR3 DNA sequence: TGTGCCAGCAGCTTTGGTCTACCGAACACCGGGGAGCTGTTTTTT.

This clone is a singleton in its sample. V and J are TRBV11-2 and TRBJ2-3; D uncertain. V lost 8 bases to trimming and J lost 5 bases, with 11 bases between them. Germline V lookup: CDR1 SGHAT, CDR2 FQNNGV. The CDR3 has 12 amino acids. The CDR3 nucleotides are TGTGCCAGCGACAACCTCGGAGATACGCAGTATTTT. As protein: CASDNLGDTQYF. Full variable domain (rest looked up from reference TRBV11-2 and TRBJ2-3): EAGVAQSPRYKIIEKRQSVAFWCNPISGHATLYWYQQILGQGPKLLIQFQNNGVVDDSQLPKDRFSAERLKGVDSTLKIQPAKLEDSAVYLCASDNLGDTQYFGPGTRLTVL.

This chain uses TRBV5-4 with TRBJ2-1; TRBD2 matches at 10 bases. The CDR3 is 17 residues long. With V trimmed by 0 bases and J by 5 bases, 8 bases remained unmatched. Per the germline V gene, CDR1 is SGHNT and CDR2 is YYREEE (reference sequence). CDR3 residues: CASSLDLAGAADNEQFF. The CDR3 DNA reads as TGTGCCAGCAGCTTGGACCTAGCGGGGGCCGCGGACAATGAGCAGTTCTTC. Filled out from reference TRBV5-4 and TRBJ2-1, the complete variable domain reads ETGVTQSPTHLIKTRGQQVTLRCSSQSGHNTVSWYQQALGQGPQFIFQYYREEENGRGNFPPRFSGLQFPNYSSELNVNALELDDSALYLCASSLDLAGAADNEQFFGPGTRLTVL.

The chain employs TRBV19 and TRBJ2-2; 8 bases are shared with TRBD1. CDR3 length: 16 amino acids. Germline V gene data show CDR1 as LNHDA and CDR2 as SQIVND (reference sequence). Losses at the gene ends were 5 bases for V and 1 base for J; bases not matched to a gene: 6. The CDR3 DNA sequence: TGTGCCAGTAGTCCCCAGGGGGCCCTGAACACCGGGGAGCTGTTTTTT. This sequence encodes CASSPQGALNTGELFF.

The chain has TRBV4-1 and TRBJ2-3; 15 nucleotides agree with TRBD2. The CDR3 is 18 residues long. The V segment lost 4 bases and the J segment 6 bases; nucleotides outside the gene matches: 11. Germline lookup yields CDR1 MGHRA and CDR2 YSYEKL. As DNA, the CDR3 is TGCGCCAGCAGCCTCGACCCGGGACTAGCGGGGGGTCGGGATACGCAGTATTTT. Translation: CASSLDPGLAGGRDTQYF.

V usage is TRBV3-1 (or the pseudogene TRBV3-2) and J usage is TRBJ1-6; D might be TRBD1 (5 bases). Trimming pared 3 bases from V and 11 bases from J, leaving 8 bases between. Germline CDR1 and CDR2: LGHDT and YNNKEL (reference sequence). The CDR3 covers 12 residues. The CDR3 DNA is TGTGCCAGCAGCCACGGGGGTACACCCCTCCACTTT. Its protein product is CASSHGGTPLHF.

V is TRBV6-6 and J is TRBJ2-3; D is ambiguous. Germline lookup yields CDR1 MNHNY and CDR2 SVGAGI (reference sequence). Between the trimmed V and J ends, which lost 10 bases and 2 bases, there was a span of 13 bases. The CDR3 is 13 amino acids. CDR3 amino acids: CAILVVATDTQYF. The CDR3 region has the DNA TGTGCCATCCTCGTCGTGGCCACAGATACGCAGTATTTT.

The chain joins TRBV21-1 to TRBJ2-1; the table's D gene call, TRBD2, was not cross checked with the DNA. TRBV21-1 is recorded as a pseudogene. This CDR3 spans 14 amino acids. The CDR3 sequence is CASSNRDSYNEQFF. The CDR3 coding sequence is TGTGCCAGCAGCAACCGGGACTCCTACAATGAGCAGTTCTTC.

The CDR3 coding sequence is TGTGCCAGCAGCCGACCGACACACACCGGGGAGCTGTTTTTT. Its protein is CASSRPTHTGELFF. The V and J genes are TRBV3-1 (or the pseudogene TRBV3-2) and TRBJ2-2; D is undetermined. The CDR3 is 14 residues long. Germline assignment: CDR1 LGHDT and CDR2 YNNKEL (reference sequence). The germline V and J ends were trimmed by 4 bases and 3 bases, with 9 bases remaining between them.

This clone was seen a few times. The chain's CDR3 is CASSPQSATNEKLFF. The CDR3 DNA sequence: TGTGCCAGCAGCCCACAGTCTGCAACTAATGAAAAACTGTTTTTT. This chain links TRBV7-9 with TRBJ1-4, with unresolved D. Germline V gene sequence: CDR1 SEHNR, CDR2 FQNEAQ (reference sequence). This CDR3 has 15 amino acids. Trimming shortened V by 5 bases and J by 0 bases, and 10 bases separated the two germline ends.

The chain joins TRBV28 to TRBJ2-1; TRBD2 agrees at 7 bases. Losses at the gene ends were 2 bases for V and 7 bases for J; bases not matched to a gene: 2. Germline lookup yields CDR1 MDHEN and CDR2 SYDVKM. The CDR3 contains 13 residues. CDR3 sequence: CASSLVGGNEQFF. The CDR3, as DNA: TGTGCCAGCAGTTTAGTGGGGGGGAATGAGCAGTTCTTC. Full variable domain (rest looked up from reference TRBV28 and TRBJ2-1): DVKVTQSSRYLVKRTGEKVFLECVQDMDHENMFWYRQDPGLGLRLIYFSYDVKMKEKGDIPEGYSVSREKKERFSLILESASTNQTSMYLCASSLVGGNEQFFGPGTRLTVL.

The chain combines TRBV4-2 with TRBJ2-6; 7 bases are a match to TRBD2. This CDR3 is 18 amino acids long. With V trimmed by 0 bases and J by 4 bases, 9 bases remained unmatched. Germline CDR1 and CDR2: LGHNA and YNFKEQ. The CDR3: CASSQDSRGTMGANVLTF. The CDR3 region has the DNA TGTGCCAGCAGCCAAGATTCGCGGGGGACTATGGGGGCCAACGTCCTGACTTTC.

The genes are TRBV6-5 and TRBJ2-3, with 8 nucleotides matching TRBD2. Trimming took 6 bases from V and 5 from J; bases not matched to a gene: 7. Germline CDR1 reads MNHEY; CDR2 reads SVGAGI. CDR3 length: 14 amino acids. The CDR3 region is CASSQAGAGDTQYF. CDR3 nucleotides: TGTGCCAGCAGCCAAGCGGGGGCGGGAGATACGCAGTATTTT.

The chain joins TRBV18 to TRBJ1-5; D not resolved. With 4 bases removed from V and 4 bases from J, the gap between germline ends came to 14 bases. Per the germline V gene, CDR1 is KGHSH and CDR2 is LQKENI. The CDR3 covers 15 residues. The CDR3 DNA reads as TGTGCCAGCTCACAGGATCCCTCCGGGAATCAGCCCCAGCATTTT. As protein: CASSQDPSGNQPQHF.

This chain connects TRBV18 to TRBJ2-7; possibly TRBD1 for D (5 bases). The germline CDR1 and CDR2 sequences are KGHSH and LQKENI. CDR3 length equals 15 residues. The V end lost 6 bases, the J end lost 3 bases, and 18 bases lay between the germline ends. DNA of the CDR3: TGTGCCAGCTCCCTCGGGCAGGGCCGGGTCTACGAGCAGTACTTC. It yields the protein CASSLGQGRVYEQYF.

V gene TRBV7-2 combines with J gene TRBJ2-5; D possibly corresponds to TRBD1 (6 bases). The CDR3 is 15 amino acids. The V gene's germline CDR1 is SGHTA and CDR2 FQGNSA. Trimming took off 0 bases at V and 5 bases at J, with 13 bases between the two ends. The CDR3, as DNA: TGTGCCAGCAGCTTAGCGGGGGCAGGGCGGGAGACCCAGTACTTC. Translating it yields CASSLAGAGRETQYF.

This chain uses TRBV2 with TRBJ1-1, with D tentatively TRBD1 (5 bases). V lost 4 bases and J 1 base, leaving 7 bases between the germline ends. This CDR3 is built from 13 residues. Germline CDR1 and CDR2: SNHLY and FYNNEI. CDR3 sequence: CASSVQANTEAFF. In DNA, the CDR3 is TGTGCCAGCAGTGTACAGGCGAACACTGAAGCTTTCTTT.

V is TRBV7-8 and J is TRBJ2-1, with 7 bases aligning to TRBD2. The CDR3 has 17 residues. J lost 0 bases, V lost 5 bases, and 10 bases had no gene match. Per the germline V gene, CDR1 is SGHVS and CDR2 is FQNEAQ. DNA for the CDR3: TGTGCCAGCAGCCCCCTGACTAGCTCCAGCTCCTACAATGAGCAGTTCTTC. This translates into CASSPLTSSSSYNEQFF.

J is TRBJ2-7 and V is TRBV10-2; perhaps TRBD1 as D (7 bases). Germline V CDR1 and CDR2: WSHSY, SAAADI. With 5 bases removed from V and 2 bases from J, the gap between germline ends came to 19 bases. This CDR3 comprises 16 residues. The CDR3 loop reads CASSPPEGDRAYEQYF. Written as DNA, the CDR3 is TGCGCCAGCAGTCCCCCGGAGGGGGACAGAGCCTACGAGCAGTACTTC.

The chain is built from TRBV30 and TRBJ2-1; 11 bases are a match to TRBD2. Losses at the gene ends were 1 base for V and 4 bases for J; bases not matched to a gene: 9. The CDR3 length is 17 residues. Germline loops: CDR1 GTSNPN, CDR2 SVGIG (reference sequence). The CDR3 nucleotides read TGTGCCTGGAGTGCAAAAGGGACTAGCGGTATTTACAATGAGCAGTTCTTC. Its protein is CAWSAKGTSGIYNEQFF.

The chain recombines TRBV9 with TRBJ2-7, with 10 bases lining up with TRBD1. Germline V gene lookup returns CDR1 SGDLS and CDR2 YYNGEE. V gave up 3 bases and J gave up 5 bases; unmatched junction bases: 8. The CDR3 is 15 residues long. For the CDR3, the DNA is TGTGCCAGCAGCGGTCCCGGGACAGGGGTCGACGAGCAGTACTTC. Amino acids: CASSGPGTGVDEQYF.

In DNA form, the CDR3 reads TGCGCCAGCAGGACAGGGGGAGACGGGGAGCTGTTTTTT. Its translation: CASRTGGDGELFF. The chain has TRBV5-1 and TRBJ2-2; 9 bases agree with TRBD1. The junction had 3 bases not matched to a gene; V was cut back by 5 bases and J by 7 bases. Germline V gene data show CDR1 as SGHRS and CDR2 as YFSETQ. The CDR3 has 13 residues.

Only a few counts were recorded for this clone. CDR3 protein: CASSPSADSYSPLHF. In nucleotides, the CDR3 is TGTGCCAGCTCACCATCCGCTGACAGCTACTCACCCCTCCACTTT. This chain uses TRBV18 with TRBJ1-6; TRBD1 might be the D (5 bases). The CDR3 loop spans 15 amino acids. Looked up from germline, CDR1 is KGHSH and CDR2 is LQKENI. The V gene lost 2 bases and the J gene lost 10 bases, with 15 bases spanning the gap.

V is TRBV6-5 and J is TRBJ1-5; 8 bases are shared with TRBD1. This CDR3 spans 14 amino acids. The V and J ends lost 4 bases and 9 bases, in that order; junction bases with no gene match: 8. Per the germline V gene, CDR1 is MNHEY and CDR2 is SVGAGI. DNA of the CDR3: TGTGCCAGCAGTTTCCGACAGGGGCGTTTGCCCCAGCATTTT. Protein sequence: CASSFRQGRLPQHF.